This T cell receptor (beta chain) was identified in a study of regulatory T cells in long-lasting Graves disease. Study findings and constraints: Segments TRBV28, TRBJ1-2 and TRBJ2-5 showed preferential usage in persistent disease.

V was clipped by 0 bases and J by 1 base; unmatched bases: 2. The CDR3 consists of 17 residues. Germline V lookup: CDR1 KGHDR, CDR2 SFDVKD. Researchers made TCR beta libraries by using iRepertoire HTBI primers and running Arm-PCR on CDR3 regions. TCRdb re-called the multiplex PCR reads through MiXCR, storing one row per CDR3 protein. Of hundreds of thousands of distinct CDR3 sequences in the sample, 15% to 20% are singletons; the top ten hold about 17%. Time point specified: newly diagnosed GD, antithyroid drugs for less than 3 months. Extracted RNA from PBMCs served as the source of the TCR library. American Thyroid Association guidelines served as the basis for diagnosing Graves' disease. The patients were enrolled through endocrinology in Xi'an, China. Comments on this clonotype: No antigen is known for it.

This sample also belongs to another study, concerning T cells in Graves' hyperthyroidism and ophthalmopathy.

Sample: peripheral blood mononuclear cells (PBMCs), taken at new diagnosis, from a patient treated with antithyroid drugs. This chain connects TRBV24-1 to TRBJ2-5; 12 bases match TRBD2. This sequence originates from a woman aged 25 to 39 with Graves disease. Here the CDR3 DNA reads TGTGCCACCAGTGATTTGGGGACTAGCGGGTTCCAAGAGACCCAGTACTTC. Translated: CATSDLGTSGFQETQYF.